The subject of this entry is one TCR beta chain. What it binds is not known. PCR primers comprised 60 Vbeta and 13 Jbeta primers. Some clones are missing from TCRdb's copy, which holds only in-frame ones; the method was immunoSEQ multiplex PCR. The sample lists roughly 100,000 clones, more than 70% occurring once. This specimen belongs to a study of cytomegalovirus exposure and HLA in healthy donors. Study results and limitations: In a later analysis, a missense DCLRE1C variant was linked to TCR beta V- and J-gene trimming. Reportedly, cytomegalovirus status was diagnosed with high sensitivity and specificity. Researchers counted roughly 150 TCR beta chains as cytomegalovirus-associated.

Sample: PBMCs. The sequence derives from a male donor in good health and CMV-seropositive.

CDR3 bases: TGTGCCAGCAGTTTGGACAGGGTCTCCTACGAGCAGTACTTC. Amino acid sequence: CASSLDRVSYEQYF. The V gene is TRBV6-1, the J gene TRBJ2-7; TRBD1 aligns across 8 bases. Germline CDR1 is MNHNS and CDR2 is SASEGT. CDR3 size: 14 residues. The J segment lost 0 bases and the V segment lost 5 bases, leaving 3 bases of the junction unmatched.